This record looks at one TCR beta chain sequence and its context. The antigen remains undetermined. TCRdb re-derived calls from the RT-PCR reads in MiXCR, one entry per CDR3 protein. The sample includes some 520,000 distinct CDR3 sequences, approximately 15% of them seen just once. This specimen belongs to a study of response to subunit inactivated influenza vaccine. This CDR3 contains 16 residues. Germline assignment: CDR1 DFQATT and CDR2 SNEGSKA (reference sequence). The ends lost 1 base at V and 4 bases at J; junction bases unmatched: 8. The study's findings and limits: T cells newly recruited by each seasonal influenza vaccination are few, the authors suggested.

The TCR sequence derives from a man between 50 and 69 years old who received an inactivated influenza vaccine. The genes are TRBV20-1 and TRBJ2-7; TRBD1 matches at 12 bases. The sequencing used CD4+ T cells sorted from PBMCs, collected less than 25 months after vaccination. This CDR3 reads CSARAKGQGARYEQYF. CDR3 nucleotides: TGCAGTGCTAGAGCGAAGGGACAGGGGGCTCGGTACGAGCAGTACTTC.